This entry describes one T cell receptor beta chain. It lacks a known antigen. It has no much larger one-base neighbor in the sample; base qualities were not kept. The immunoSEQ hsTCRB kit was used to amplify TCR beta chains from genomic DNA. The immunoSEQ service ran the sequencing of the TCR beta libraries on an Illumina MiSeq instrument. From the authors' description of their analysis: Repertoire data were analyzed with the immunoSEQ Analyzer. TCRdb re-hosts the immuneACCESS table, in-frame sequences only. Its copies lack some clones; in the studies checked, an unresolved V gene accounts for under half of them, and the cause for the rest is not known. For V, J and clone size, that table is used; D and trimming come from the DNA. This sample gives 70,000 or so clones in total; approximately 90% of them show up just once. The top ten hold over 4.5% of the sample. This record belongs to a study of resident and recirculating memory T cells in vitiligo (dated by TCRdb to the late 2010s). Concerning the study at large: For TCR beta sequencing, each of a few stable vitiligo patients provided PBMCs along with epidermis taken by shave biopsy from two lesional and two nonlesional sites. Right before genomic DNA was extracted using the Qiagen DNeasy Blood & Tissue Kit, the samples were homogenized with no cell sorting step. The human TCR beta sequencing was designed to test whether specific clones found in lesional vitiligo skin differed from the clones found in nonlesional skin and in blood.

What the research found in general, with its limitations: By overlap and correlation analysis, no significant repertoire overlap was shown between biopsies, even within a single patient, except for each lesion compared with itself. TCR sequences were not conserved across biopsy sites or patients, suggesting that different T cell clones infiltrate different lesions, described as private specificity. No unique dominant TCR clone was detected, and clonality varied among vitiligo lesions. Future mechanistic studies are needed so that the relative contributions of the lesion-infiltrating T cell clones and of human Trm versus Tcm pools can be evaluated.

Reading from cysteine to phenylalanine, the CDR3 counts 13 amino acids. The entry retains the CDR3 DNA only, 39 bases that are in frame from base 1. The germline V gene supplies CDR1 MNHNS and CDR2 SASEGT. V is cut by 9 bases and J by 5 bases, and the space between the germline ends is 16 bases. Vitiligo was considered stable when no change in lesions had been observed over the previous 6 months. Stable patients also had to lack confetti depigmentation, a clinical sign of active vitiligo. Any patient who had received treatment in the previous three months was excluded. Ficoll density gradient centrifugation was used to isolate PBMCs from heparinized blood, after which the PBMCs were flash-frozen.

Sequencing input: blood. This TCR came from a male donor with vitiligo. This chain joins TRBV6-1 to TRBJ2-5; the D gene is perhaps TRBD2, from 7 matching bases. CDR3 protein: CASTAGAGETQYF. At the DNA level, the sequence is TGTGCCAGTACGGCGGGGGCCGGGGAGACCCAGTACTTC.